This TCR beta chain was identified during a study of blood T cell repertoires in COVID-19. Looking at the study overall: Italy, Spain and the United States were the sources of the convalescent and acute COVID-19 samples.

This CDR3 has 13 amino acids. With 6 bases removed from V and 0 bases from J, the gap between germline ends came to 8 bases. CDR1 LNHDA and CDR2 SQIVND come from the germline V gene (reference sequence). How the authors handled the data: Amplification with reference gene primers provided the estimates of nucleated cell counts. Profiling relied on immunoSEQ multiplex PCR, and the TCRdb table lists in-frame clones only, not all of them. V, J and clone size are taken as reported in that table, and D and trimming were inferred from the DNA itself. The sample consists of 97,000 or so clones, about 85% of them appearing once.

This chain uses TRBV19 with TRBJ2-5, with D perhaps TRBD2 (6 bases). Sample: peripheral blood. This receptor was obtained from a man in his fifties or sixties with active COVID-19. The chain's CDR3 is CASRRDYQETQYF. The CDR3 DNA reads TGTGCCAGTAGAAGGGACTACCAAGAGACCCAGTACTTC.